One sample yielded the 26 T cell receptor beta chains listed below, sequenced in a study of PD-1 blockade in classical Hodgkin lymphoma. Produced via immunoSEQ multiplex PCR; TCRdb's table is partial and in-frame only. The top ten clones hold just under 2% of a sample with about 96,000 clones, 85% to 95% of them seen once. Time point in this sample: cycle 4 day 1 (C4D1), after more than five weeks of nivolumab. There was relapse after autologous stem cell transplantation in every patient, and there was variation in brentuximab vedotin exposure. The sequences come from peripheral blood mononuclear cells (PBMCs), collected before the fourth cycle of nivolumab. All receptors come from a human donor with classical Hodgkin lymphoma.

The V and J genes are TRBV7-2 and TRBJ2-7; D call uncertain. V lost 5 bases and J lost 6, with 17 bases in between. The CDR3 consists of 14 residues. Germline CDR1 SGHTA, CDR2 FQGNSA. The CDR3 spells CASSTLGSFSEQYF. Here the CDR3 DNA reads TGTGCCAGCAGCACCTTAGGGTCGTTTAGCGAGCAGTACTTC.

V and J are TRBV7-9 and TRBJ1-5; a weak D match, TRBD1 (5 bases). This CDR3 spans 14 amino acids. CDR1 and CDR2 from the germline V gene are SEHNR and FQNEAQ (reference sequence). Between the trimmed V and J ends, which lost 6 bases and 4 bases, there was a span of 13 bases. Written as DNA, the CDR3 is TGTGCCAGCAGTATCCGGGACGGGAATCAGCCCCAGCATTTT. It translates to CASSIRDGNQPQHF.

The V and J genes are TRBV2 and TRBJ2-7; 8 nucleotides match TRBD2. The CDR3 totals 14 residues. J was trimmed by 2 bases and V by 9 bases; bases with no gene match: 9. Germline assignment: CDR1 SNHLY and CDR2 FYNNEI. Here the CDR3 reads CASMTTSVAYEQYF. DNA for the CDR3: TGTGCCAGTATGACGACTAGCGTTGCCTACGAGCAGTACTTC. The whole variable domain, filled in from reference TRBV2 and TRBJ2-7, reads EPEVTQTPSHQVTQMGQEVILRCVPISNHLYFYWYRQILGQKVEFLVSFYNNEISEKSEIFDDQFSVERPDGSNFTLKIRSTKLEDSAMYFCASMTTSVAYEQYFGPGTRLTVT.

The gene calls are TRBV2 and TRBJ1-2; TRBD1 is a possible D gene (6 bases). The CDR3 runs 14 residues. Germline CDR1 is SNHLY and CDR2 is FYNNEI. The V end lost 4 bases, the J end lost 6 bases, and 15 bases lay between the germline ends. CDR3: CASSALNRADGYTF. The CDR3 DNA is TGTGCCAGCAGTGCCCTAAACAGGGCAGATGGCTACACCTTC.

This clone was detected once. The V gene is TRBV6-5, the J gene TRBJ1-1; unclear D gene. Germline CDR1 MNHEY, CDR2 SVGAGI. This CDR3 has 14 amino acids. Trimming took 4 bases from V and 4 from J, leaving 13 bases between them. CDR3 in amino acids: CASSSAGAGTEAFF. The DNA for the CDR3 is TGTGCCAGCAGTTCCGCGGGTGCTGGCACTGAAGCTTTCTTT.

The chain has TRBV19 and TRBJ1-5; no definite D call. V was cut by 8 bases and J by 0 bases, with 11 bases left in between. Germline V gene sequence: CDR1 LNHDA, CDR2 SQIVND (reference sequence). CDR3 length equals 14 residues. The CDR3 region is CASEDVNSNQPQHF. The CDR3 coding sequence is TGTGCCAGTGAGGATGTGAATAGCAATCAGCCCCAGCATTTT.

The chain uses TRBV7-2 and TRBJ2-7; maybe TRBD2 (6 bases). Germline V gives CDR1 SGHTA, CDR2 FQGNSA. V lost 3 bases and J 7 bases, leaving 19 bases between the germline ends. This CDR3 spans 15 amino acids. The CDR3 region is CASSLSRDSGREQYF. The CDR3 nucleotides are TGTGCCAGCAGCTTGAGCCGGGACTCCGGCCGAGAGCAGTACTTC.

In DNA, the CDR3 is TGTGCTAGTGGTTATAGCGGGGGCTACAATGAGCAGTTCTTC. It codes for CASGYSGGYNEQFF. This rearrangement joins TRBV12-5 to TRBJ2-1; 9 nucleotides match TRBD2. Germline V CDR1 and CDR2: LGHNT, FRNRAP. The CDR3 is made up of 14 amino acids. Unmatched junction bases numbered 1, after V lost 4 bases and J lost 3 bases.

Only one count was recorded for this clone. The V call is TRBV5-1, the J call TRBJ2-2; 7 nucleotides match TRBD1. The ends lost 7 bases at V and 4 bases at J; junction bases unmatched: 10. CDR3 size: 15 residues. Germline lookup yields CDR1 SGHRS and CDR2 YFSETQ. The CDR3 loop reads CASSTSTGTTGELFF. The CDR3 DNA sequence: TGCGCCAGCTCAACCTCGACAGGGACCACCGGGGAGCTGTTTTTT.

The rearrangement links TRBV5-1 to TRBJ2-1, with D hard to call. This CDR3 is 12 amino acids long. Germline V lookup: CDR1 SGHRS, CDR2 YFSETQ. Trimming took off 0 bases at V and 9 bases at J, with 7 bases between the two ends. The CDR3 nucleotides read TGCGCCAGCAGCTTGGACAAATTTGAGCAGTTCTTC. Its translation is CASSLDKFEQFF.

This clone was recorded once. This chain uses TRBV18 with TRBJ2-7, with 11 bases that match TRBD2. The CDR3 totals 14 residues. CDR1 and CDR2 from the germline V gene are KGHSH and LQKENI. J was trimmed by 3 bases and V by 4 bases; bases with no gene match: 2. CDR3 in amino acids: CASSLGLAGYEQYF. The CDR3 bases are TGTGCCAGCTCACTCGGACTAGCGGGCTACGAGCAGTACTTC.

The chain's CDR3 is CASSRRGGSMYEQYF. The CDR3 DNA is TGTGCCAGCAGCCGGAGGGGCGGGAGTATGTACGAGCAGTACTTC. The chain combines TRBV7-2 with TRBJ2-7; 7 bases align to TRBD2. The V and J ends lost 5 bases and 4 bases, in that order; junction bases with no gene match: 11. CDR1 and CDR2 from the germline V gene are SGHTA and FQGNSA. The CDR3 contains 15 residues.

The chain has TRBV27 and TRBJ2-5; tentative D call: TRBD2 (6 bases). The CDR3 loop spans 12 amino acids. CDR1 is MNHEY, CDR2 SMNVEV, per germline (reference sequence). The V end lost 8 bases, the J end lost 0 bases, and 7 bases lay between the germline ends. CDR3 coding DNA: TGTGCCAGCGGGACTCACCAAGAGACCCAGTACTTC. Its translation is CASGTHQETQYF.

CDR3 residues: CASRAGEGYEQYF. The CDR3 region has the DNA TGTGCCAGCAGAGCGGGAGAAGGCTACGAGCAGTACTTC. The chain is built from TRBV6-1 and TRBJ2-7; TRBD2 aligns across 8 bases. Germline CDR1 MNHNS, CDR2 SASEGT. This CDR3 has 13 amino acids. V lost 6 bases and J lost 3; bases outside the gene matches: 4.

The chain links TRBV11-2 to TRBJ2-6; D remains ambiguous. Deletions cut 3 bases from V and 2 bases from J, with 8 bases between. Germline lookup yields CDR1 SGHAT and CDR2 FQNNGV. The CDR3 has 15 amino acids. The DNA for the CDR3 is TGTGCCAGCAGCTTGGCCCTACCTGGGGCCAACGTCCTGACTTTC. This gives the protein CASSLALPGANVLTF.

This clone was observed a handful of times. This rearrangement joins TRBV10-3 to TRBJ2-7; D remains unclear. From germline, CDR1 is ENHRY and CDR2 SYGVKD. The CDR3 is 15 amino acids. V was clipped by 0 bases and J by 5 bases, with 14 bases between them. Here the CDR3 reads CAISESPLLANEQYF. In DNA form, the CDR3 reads TGTGCCATCAGTGAGTCGCCCCTCCTCGCGAACGAGCAGTACTTC.

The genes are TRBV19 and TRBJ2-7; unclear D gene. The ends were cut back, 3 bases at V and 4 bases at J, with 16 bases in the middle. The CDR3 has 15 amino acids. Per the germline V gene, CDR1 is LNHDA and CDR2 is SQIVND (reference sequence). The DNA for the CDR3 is TGTGCCAGTAGTATCCCCGGCCGGGCTCAATACGAGCAGTACTTC. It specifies CASSIPGRAQYEQYF.

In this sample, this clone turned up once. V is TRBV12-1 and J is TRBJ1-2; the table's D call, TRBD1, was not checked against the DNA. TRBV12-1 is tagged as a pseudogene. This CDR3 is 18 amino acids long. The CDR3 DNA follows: TGTGCCAGCAGCTTTCCTCCCTGCATTCTGGGACAGCACTATGGCTACACCTTC. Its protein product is CASSFPPCILGQHYGYTF.

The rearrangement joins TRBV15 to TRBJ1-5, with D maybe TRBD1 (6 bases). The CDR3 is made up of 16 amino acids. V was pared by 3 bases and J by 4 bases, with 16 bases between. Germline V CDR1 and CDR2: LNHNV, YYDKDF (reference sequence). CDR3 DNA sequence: TGTGCCACCAGCAGGGGGGGGCAGGGCCCGAATCAGCCCCAGCATTTT. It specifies CATSRGGQGPNQPQHF.

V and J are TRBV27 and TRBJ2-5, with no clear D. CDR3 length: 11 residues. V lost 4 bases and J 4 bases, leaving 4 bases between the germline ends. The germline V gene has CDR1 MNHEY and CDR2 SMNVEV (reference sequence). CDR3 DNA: TGTGCCAGCAGTTATCGAGAGACCCAGTACTTC. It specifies CASSYRETQYF.

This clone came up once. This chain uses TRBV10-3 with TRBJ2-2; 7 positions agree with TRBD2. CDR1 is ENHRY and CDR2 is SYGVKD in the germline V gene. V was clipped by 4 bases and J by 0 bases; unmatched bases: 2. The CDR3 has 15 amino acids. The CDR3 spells CAISVGTTNTGELFF. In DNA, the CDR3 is TGTGCCATCAGTGTGGGGACTACGAACACCGGGGAGCTGTTTTTT.

The CDR3 DNA follows: TGTGCCAGCAGTTTAAGTCTTGGGTCACCGGGCTACGAGCAGTACTTC. Its protein product is CASSLSLGSPGYEQYF. The J gene is TRBJ2-7, the V gene TRBV27; D uncertain. V was clipped by 2 bases and J by 3 bases, with 17 bases between them. CDR3 length equals 16 residues. The germline gives CDR1 MNHEY, CDR2 SMNVEV (reference sequence).

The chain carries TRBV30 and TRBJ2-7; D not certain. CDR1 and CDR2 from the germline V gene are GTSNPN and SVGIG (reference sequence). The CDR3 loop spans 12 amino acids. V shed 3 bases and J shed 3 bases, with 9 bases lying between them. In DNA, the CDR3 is TGTGCCTGGAGCGGCGTCCGCTACGAGCAGTACTTC. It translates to CAWSGVRYEQYF.

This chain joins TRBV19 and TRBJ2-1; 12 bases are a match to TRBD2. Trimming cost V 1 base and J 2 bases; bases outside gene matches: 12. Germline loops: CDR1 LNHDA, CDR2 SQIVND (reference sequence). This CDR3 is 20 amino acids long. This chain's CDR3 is CASSIALDLAGGGTYNEQFF. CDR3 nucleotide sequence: TGTGCCAGTAGTATAGCCCTCGACCTAGCGGGAGGGGGCACCTACAATGAGCAGTTCTTC.

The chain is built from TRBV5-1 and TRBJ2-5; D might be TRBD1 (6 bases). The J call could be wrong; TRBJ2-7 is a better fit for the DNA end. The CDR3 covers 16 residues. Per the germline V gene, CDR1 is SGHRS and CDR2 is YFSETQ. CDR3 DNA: TGCGCCAGCAGCCCCGAATGGACAGCATTCTCCTACGAGCAGTACTTC. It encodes CASSPEWTAFSYEQYF.

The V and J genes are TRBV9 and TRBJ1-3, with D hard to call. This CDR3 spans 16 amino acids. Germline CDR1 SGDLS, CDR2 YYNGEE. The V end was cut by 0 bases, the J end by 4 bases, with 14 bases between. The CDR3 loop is CASSVDDWNLGNTIYF. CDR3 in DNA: TGTGCCAGCAGCGTAGATGATTGGAACCTCGGAAACACCATATATTTT.